The 27 T cell receptor beta chains given below trace back to one sample, sequenced in a study of naive CD8 T cells in extremely preterm neonates. Findings of the study overall: Preterm infants showed shorter CDR3s, fewer N additions and less trimming than older groups.

Extremely preterm deliveries at about 22-28 weeks of gestation provided the preterm samples. The repertoire was sequenced with immunoSEQ multiplex PCR; TCRdb's copy has only in-frame clones and lacks some. The table has about 5,000 clones, about 95% seen once. Their specific antigens are unknown. Sequencing was performed on naive CD8+ T cells from cord blood. These receptors came from a boy who was born preterm.

The chain joins TRBV30 to TRBJ2-1; D is uncertain. V lost 0 bases, J lost 7 bases, and 1 base lay in between. The CDR3 is made up of 10 amino acids. Germline loops: CDR1 GTSNPN, CDR2 SVGIG (reference sequence). The chain's CDR3 is CAWSVNEQFF. As DNA, the CDR3 is TGTGCCTGGAGTGTAAATGAGCAGTTCTTC.

This clone was seen only a few times. The gene calls are TRBV10-3 and TRBJ1-1; 8 bases align to TRBD1. Per the germline V gene, CDR1 is ENHRY and CDR2 is SYGVKD. V lost 4 bases and J lost 0; bases outside the gene matches: 1. The CDR3 runs to 14 residues. CDR3 protein: CAISGTGLNTEAFF. The CDR3 region has the DNA TGTGCCATCAGTGGGACAGGGCTGAACACTGAAGCTTTCTTT.

The gene calls are TRBV10-3 and TRBJ1-1; D possibly corresponds to TRBD1 (6 bases). The germline V gene has CDR1 ENHRY and CDR2 SYGVKD. The CDR3 length is 12 residues. Trimming removed 6 bases at V and 1 base at J, with 6 bases between. The DNA of the CDR3 is TGTGCCATCAGGACAGGGAACACTGAAGCTTTCTTT. Translated, it gives CAIRTGNTEAFF.

J is TRBJ2-7 and V is TRBV30; D remains ambiguous. The CDR3 consists of 11 residues. V lost 0 bases, J lost 4 bases, and 4 bases lay in between. Per the germline V gene, CDR1 is GTSNPN and CDR2 is SVGIG (reference sequence). The DNA for the CDR3 is TGTGCCTGGAGTGTAGGGTACGAGCAGTACTTC. It encodes CAWSVGYEQYF. Using reference TRBV30 and TRBJ2-7 for the parts outside the CDR3, the full variable domain is SQTIHQWPATLVQPVGSPLSLECTVEGTSNPNLYWYRQAAGRGLQLLFYSVGIGQISSEVPQNLSASRPQDRQFILSSKKLLLSDSGFYLCAWSVGYEQYFGPGTRLTVT.

This rearrangement joins TRBV5-5 to TRBJ2-7, with D possibly matching TRBD1 (6 bases). Trimming took 1 base from V and 0 from J, leaving 11 bases between them. CDR1 and CDR2 (germline): SGHKS, YYEKEE (reference sequence). The CDR3 extends over 15 amino acids. In nucleotides, the CDR3 is TGTGCCAGCAGCTTGCTGGGACAATACTCCTACGAGCAGTACTTC. It yields the protein CASSLLGQYSYEQYF.

The chain carries TRBV11-2 and TRBJ1-1; D is ambiguous. V lost 5 bases and J lost 7, with 5 bases in between. In germline, CDR1 is SGHAT, CDR2 FQNNGV. The CDR3 totals 10 residues. CDR3 in amino acids: CASSEIEAFF. CDR3 DNA sequence: TGTGCCAGCAGCGAGATTGAAGCTTTCTTT. Supplemented by reference TRBV11-2 and TRBJ1-1, the full variable domain reads EAGVAQSPRYKIIEKRQSVAFWCNPISGHATLYWYQQILGQGPKLLIQFQNNGVVDDSQLPKDRFSAERLKGVDSTLKIQPAKLEDSAVYLCASSEIEAFFGQGTRLTVV.

The chain employs TRBV25-1 and TRBJ1-1; no clear D gene. The CDR3 runs 13 residues. V shed 3 bases and J shed 5 bases, with 10 bases lying between them. CDR1 is MGHDK, CDR2 SYGVNS, per germline. DNA for the CDR3: TGTGCCAGCAGTGAGACCCCCTCAACTGAAGCTTTCTTT. Translated: CASSETPSTEAFF.

This clone has a single count. CDR3 amino acids: CASSIPGNTEAFF. In DNA form, the CDR3 reads TGTGCCAGTAGTATCCCAGGGAACACTGAAGCTTTCTTT. V is TRBV19 and J is TRBJ1-1, with no clear D. The V end lost 3 bases, the J end lost 1 base, and 6 bases lay between the germline ends. Germline CDR1 and CDR2: LNHDA and SQIVND (reference sequence). The CDR3 contains 13 residues. Based on the CDR3 plus reference TRBV19 and TRBJ1-1, the full variable domain is DGGITQSPKYLFRKEGQNVTLSCEQNLNHDAMYWYRQDPGQGLRLIYYSQIVNDFQKGDIAEGYSVSREKKESFPLTVTSAQKNPTAFYLCASSIPGNTEAFFGQGTRLTVV.

The chain employs TRBV7-9 and TRBJ2-5; 12 nucleotides match TRBD2. Germline CDR1 and CDR2: SEHNR and FQNEAQ (reference sequence). Losses at the gene ends were 5 bases for V and 2 bases for J; bases not matched to a gene: 3. This CDR3 is 15 amino acids long. The CDR3 nucleotides read TGTGCCAGCAGCCCGGGACTAGCGGGTCAAGAGACCCAGTACTTC. Its translation is CASSPGLAGQETQYF. Using reference TRBV7-9 and TRBJ2-5 for the parts outside the CDR3, the full variable domain is DTGVSQNPRHKITKRGQNVTFRCDPISEHNRLYWYRQTLGQGPEFLTYFQNEAQLEKSRLLSDRFSAERPKGSFSTLEIQRTEQGDSAMYLCASSPGLAGQETQYFGPGTRLLVL.

CDR3 loop: CASSEAGYEQYF. The DNA of the CDR3 is TGTGCCAGCAGTGAAGCAGGCTACGAGCAGTACTTC. V and J are TRBV6-1 and TRBJ2-7; D ambiguous. The CDR3 spans 12 residues. Trimming removed 0 bases at V and 3 bases at J, with 3 bases between. In germline, CDR1 is MNHNS, CDR2 SASEGT.

The J gene is TRBJ1-1, the V gene TRBV27; D is possibly TRBD1 (5 bases). Trimming removed 1 base at V and 2 bases at J, with 5 bases between. CDR1 and CDR2 (germline): MNHEY, SMNVEV (reference sequence). This CDR3 is built from 13 residues. The CDR3 protein is CASSLWDNTEAFF. The CDR3 nucleotides are TGTGCCAGCAGTTTATGGGACAACACTGAAGCTTTCTTT.

V is TRBV7-3 and J is TRBJ2-2; D ambiguous. The ends were cut back, 6 bases at V and 1 base at J, with 9 bases in the middle. Germline assignment: CDR1 SGHTA and CDR2 FQGTGA. The CDR3 is 14 amino acids. The CDR3 reads CASSDDLNTGELFF. In DNA form, the CDR3 reads TGTGCCAGCAGTGATGACCTGAACACCGGGGAGCTGTTTTTT.

This clone has a single count. The chain links TRBV6-5 to TRBJ1-2; tentatively, D is TRBD1 (5 bases). The CDR3 totals 14 residues. Trimming pared 4 bases from V and 3 bases from J, leaving 12 bases between. Germline loops: CDR1 MNHEY, CDR2 SVGAGI. DNA of the CDR3: TGTGCCAGCAGTTCGTCAGGGAGGCACTATGGCTACACCTTC. This translates into CASSSSGRHYGYTF.

CDR3 nucleotides: TGTGCCATCAGCCAGGACAGGGGCGATCAGCCCCAGCATTTT. Translating it yields CAISQDRGDQPQHF. The chain is built from TRBV10-3 and TRBJ1-5; 9 bases fit TRBD1. The CDR3 has 14 residues. CDR1 and CDR2 from the germline V gene are ENHRY and SYGVKD. Trimming at V came to 6 bases and at J to 5 bases, leaving 5 bases not matched to a gene.

The rearrangement joins TRBV5-4 to TRBJ2-7; TRBD2 agrees at 12 bases. Losses at the gene ends were 0 bases for V and 2 bases for J; bases not matched to a gene: 0. Germline V gene data show CDR1 as SGHNT and CDR2 as YYREEE (reference sequence). The CDR3 covers 15 residues. CDR3 DNA: TGTGCCAGCAGCTTGGCTAGCGGGAGGGCCTACGAGCAGTACTTC. Its protein product is CASSLASGRAYEQYF.

The rearrangement joins TRBV4-1 to TRBJ2-1; 9 nucleotides match TRBD2. From germline, CDR1 is MGHRA and CDR2 YSYEKL. The V gene end was trimmed by 3 bases and the J gene end by 6 bases; junction bases not matched to a gene: 0. The CDR3 has 13 amino acids. CDR3 in DNA: TGCGCCAGCAGCCATAGCGGGGGCAATGAGCAGTTCTTC. Amino acids: CASSHSGGNEQFF.

The chain is built from TRBV29-1 and TRBJ1-2; a weak D match, TRBD1 (5 bases). Trimming shortened V by 6 bases and J by 1 base, and 12 bases separated the two germline ends. Per the germline V gene, CDR1 is SQVTM and CDR2 is ANQGSEA. CDR3 length equals 13 residues. The CDR3: CSVGQRHNYGYTF. The DNA for the CDR3 is TGCAGCGTCGGACAACGGCATAACTATGGCTACACCTTC.

This clone was observed once. The chain recombines TRBV29-1 with TRBJ1-1; the D gene is possibly TRBD1 (5 bases). The CDR3 totals 11 residues. The germline CDR1 and CDR2 sequences are SQVTM and ANQGSEA. The germline V and J ends were trimmed by 3 bases and 3 bases, with 5 bases remaining between them. CDR3 coding DNA: TGCAGCGTTGACAGGGACACTGAAGCTTTCTTT. This sequence encodes CSVDRDTEAFF.

J is TRBJ2-7 and V is TRBV9; 12 positions agree with TRBD2. The CDR3 has 16 residues. With V trimmed by 4 bases and J by 2 bases, 7 bases remained unmatched. Germline CDR1 is SGDLS and CDR2 is YYNGEE. This CDR3 is CASSSPTSGRTYEQYF. In DNA form, the CDR3 reads TGTGCCAGCAGCTCCCCGACTAGCGGGAGAACCTACGAGCAGTACTTC.

The V and J genes are TRBV19 and TRBJ2-2; tentatively, D is TRBD1 (5 bases). Germline V lookup: CDR1 LNHDA, CDR2 SQIVND (reference sequence). CDR3 length: 14 residues. The V gene lost 2 bases and the J gene lost 1 base, with 5 bases spanning the gap. The CDR3 bases are TGTGCCAGTAGTATACAGGGGAACACCGGGGAGCTGTTTTTT. Translation gives CASSIQGNTGELFF. The entire variable domain, with the rest obtained from reference TRBV19 and TRBJ2-2, is as follows: DGGITQSPKYLFRKEGQNVTLSCEQNLNHDAMYWYRQDPGQGLRLIYYSQIVNDFQKGDIAEGYSVSREKKESFPLTVTSAQKNPTAFYLCASSIQGNTGELFFGEGSRLTVL.

The V gene is TRBV13, the J gene TRBJ1-5; D is undetermined. The CDR3 extends over 14 amino acids. The V and J ends lost 2 bases and 4 bases respectively, with 9 bases between them. CDR1 and CDR2 (germline): PRHDT, FYEKMQ (reference sequence). The CDR3 sequence is CASSLRGPNQPQHF. The CDR3 region has the DNA TGTGCCAGCAGCTTACGAGGCCCGAATCAGCCCCAGCATTTT.

The chain links TRBV13 to TRBJ2-7; no firm D call. Per the germline V gene, CDR1 is PRHDT and CDR2 is FYEKMQ (reference sequence). With 0 bases removed from V and 7 bases from J, the gap between germline ends came to 4 bases. This CDR3 is 11 amino acids long. The CDR3 DNA reads as TGTGCCAGCAGCTTAGGCCTAGAGCAGTACTTC. It specifies CASSLGLEQYF.

The rearrangement uses TRBV28 and TRBJ2-5; maybe TRBD1 (6 bases). Germline assignment: CDR1 MDHEN and CDR2 SYDVKM. The CDR3 length is 13 residues. Trimming shortened V by 2 bases and J by 4 bases, and 8 bases separated the two germline ends. The CDR3 reads CASSLIRGETQYF. The CDR3 DNA sequence: TGTGCCAGCAGTTTAATCAGGGGAGAGACCCAGTACTTC.

The CDR3 here is CASRASSYEQYF. The CDR3 DNA reads as TGTGCCAGCAGGGCTAGCTCCTACGAGCAGTACTTC. V and J are TRBV28 and TRBJ2-7; D gene uncertain. Germline CDR1 reads MDHEN; CDR2 reads SYDVKM. V lost 6 bases and J lost 0, with 6 bases in between. The CDR3 runs to 12 residues. Full variable domain (outside the CDR3, taken from reference TRBV28 and TRBJ2-7): DVKVTQSSRYLVKRTGEKVFLECVQDMDHENMFWYRQDPGLGLRLIYFSYDVKMKEKGDIPEGYSVSREKKERFSLILESASTNQTSMYLCASRASSYEQYFGPGTRLTVT.

This chain links TRBV27 with TRBJ1-5; 9 bases align to TRBD1. The CDR3 runs to 13 residues. In germline, CDR1 is MNHEY, CDR2 SMNVEV (reference sequence). The CDR3 is CAYTGGYTQPQHF. CDR3 nucleotide sequence: TGTGCTTATACAGGGGGCTATACTCAGCCCCAGCATTTT.

The rearrangement uses TRBV5-4 and TRBJ2-7, with D perhaps matching TRBD2 (6 bases). The V gene's germline CDR1 is SGHNT and CDR2 YYREEE (reference sequence). The V end was cut by 4 bases, the J end by 4 bases, with 12 bases between. The length of the CDR3 is 13 residues. The CDR3 spells CASSLGTDYEQYF. In nucleotides, the CDR3 is TGTGCCAGCAGCCTCGGGACTGATTACGAGCAGTACTTC.

The chain has TRBV29-1 and TRBJ2-2, with TRBD1 matching 9 bases. The CDR3 totals 16 residues. CDR1 and CDR2 (germline): SQVTM, ANQGSEA. The trim removed 4 bases at V and 5 bases at J, leaving 11 bases unmatched. This chain's CDR3 is CSVVPPGQGETGELFF. DNA for the CDR3: TGCAGCGTTGTCCCACCGGGACAGGGTGAGACCGGGGAGCTGTTTTTT.